A single sample is the source of the 15 T cell receptor beta chains below, sequenced in a study of T cell responses to AZD1222 COVID-19 vaccine. Libraries were prepared by immunoSEQ multiplex PCR; TCRdb keeps only in-frame clonotypes and omits some of them. The data contain around 110,000 clones, roughly 87% of them singletons. The source material was peripheral blood, sampled on day 0 of AZD1222 vaccination. These receptor sequences come from an adult in good health.

This clone turned up a few times. V gene TRBV6-4 combines with J gene TRBJ2-1, with 10 bases lining up with TRBD2. Trimming cost V 2 bases and J 8 bases; bases outside gene matches: 6. This CDR3 has 15 amino acids. Germline lookup yields CDR1 MRHNA and CDR2 SNTAGT. CDR3 residues: CASSDEAGTSDEQFF. The CDR3 nucleotides read TGTGCCAGCAGTGACGAGGCCGGGACTAGCGATGAGCAGTTCTTC.

This clone appeared once. The chain recombines TRBV7-3 with TRBJ2-2; no reliable D call. V was pared by 2 bases and J by 4 bases, with 11 bases between. This CDR3 is 15 amino acids long. Germline loops: CDR1 SGHTA, CDR2 FQGTGA. The CDR3 is CASSLGVRSTGELFF. The CDR3 DNA is TGTGCCAGCAGCTTAGGTGTAAGATCCACCGGGGAGCTGTTTTTT.

The J gene is TRBJ2-1, the V gene TRBV18, with 9 nucleotides matching TRBD1. The CDR3 consists of 13 residues. The germline gives CDR1 KGHSH, CDR2 LQKENI. The J segment lost 15 bases and the V segment lost 4 bases, leaving 10 bases of the junction unmatched. The CDR3 DNA reads as TGTGCCAGCTCACAACAGGGGGCCACCAGCCGGTTCTTC. Its protein is CASSQQGATSRFF.

This chain joins TRBV27 and TRBJ2-5, with D uncertain. The CDR3 consists of 12 residues. The ends were cut back, 5 bases at V and 5 bases at J, with 9 bases in the middle. The germline V gene has CDR1 MNHEY and CDR2 SMNVEV (reference sequence). The CDR3 spells CASSILGETQYF. The CDR3 bases are TGTGCCAGCAGTATTTTAGGGGAGACCCAGTACTTC.

This clone has a single count. The chain couples TRBV7-2 to TRBJ2-1, with 9 bases aligning to TRBD2. Germline CDR1 reads SGHTA; CDR2 reads FQGNSA. The CDR3 sequence is 18 residues long. J was trimmed by 9 bases and V by 3 bases; bases with no gene match: 18. CDR3 protein: CASSLSHSSGTSLSEQFF. The DNA of the CDR3 is TGTGCCAGCAGCTTGAGCCATTCATCCGGGACTAGCTTGAGTGAGCAGTTCTTC.

Here the CDR3 DNA reads TGTGCCAGCAGTTACTCGGTTAGTTTCCAGCATTTT. It encodes CASSYSVSFQHF. The chain uses TRBV6-7 and TRBJ1-5; D uncertain. TRBV6-7 is an ORF for which the function is uncertain. The CDR3 contains 12 residues. The V and J ends lost 0 bases and 12 bases respectively, with 9 bases between them.

The V and J genes are TRBV28 and TRBJ1-4; 8 bases are shared with TRBD1. V shed 7 bases, J shed 7 bases, and the junction held 8 bases outside the gene matches. The CDR3 is 14 residues long. CDR1 and CDR2 from the germline V gene are MDHEN and SYDVKM. The CDR3 bases are TGTGCCAGCAATGAGGGACAGGAGCTTGAAAAACTGTTTTTT. Translated: CASNEGQELEKLFF.

The chain recombines TRBV5-6 with TRBJ1-1, with a tentative D call TRBD1 (6 bases). Germline CDR1 reads SGHDT; CDR2 reads YYEEEE. V was pared by 0 bases and J by 5 bases, with 8 bases between. The CDR3 sequence is 13 residues long. The DNA for the CDR3 is TGTGCCAGCAGCTTGGGAGGGGGGACTGAAGCTTTCTTT. It specifies CASSLGGGTEAFF.

This clone has a handful of counts. DNA of the CDR3: TGTGCCAGCAGCTTGATGACTGAGCAGTACTTC. Amino acids: CASSLMTEQYF. J is TRBJ2-7 and V is TRBV5-8; D uncertain. The CDR3 length is 11 residues. Trimming shortened V by 1 base and J by 7 bases, and 6 bases separated the two germline ends. Germline lookup yields CDR1 SGHTS and CDR2 YDEGEE.

This chain links TRBV29-1 with TRBJ2-7, with D maybe TRBD2 (5 bases). V was clipped by 7 bases and J by 9 bases, with 16 bases between them. Per the germline V gene, CDR1 is SQVTM and CDR2 is ANQGSEA. The CDR3 extends over 11 amino acids. CDR3 protein: CSGKWRLGQYF. In nucleotides, the CDR3 is TGCAGCGGAAAGTGGAGGCTCGGGCAGTACTTC.

V gene TRBV13 combines with J gene TRBJ2-7, with a possible D match to TRBD2 (6 bases). Germline V gene data show CDR1 as PRHDT and CDR2 as FYEKMQ (reference sequence). The CDR3 has 13 amino acids. V shed 1 base and J shed 3 bases, with 7 bases lying between them. This chain's CDR3 is CASSLVGSYEQYF. DNA of the CDR3: TGTGCCAGCAGCTTAGTCGGGAGCTACGAGCAGTACTTC.

This clone was found once. The gene calls are TRBV28 and TRBJ1-6; D is unclear. Per the germline V gene, CDR1 is MDHEN and CDR2 is SYDVKM. The CDR3 length is 13 residues. The V end was cut by 2 bases, the J end by 9 bases, with 8 bases between. The CDR3 bases are TGTGCCAGCAGTTTACGGGAAAGTTCACCCCTCCACTTT. This translates into CASSLRESSPLHF.

The chain carries TRBV18 and TRBJ2-1; 16 bases line up with TRBD2. Per germline, CDR1 KGHSH and CDR2 LQKENI. Trimming took 3 bases from V and 6 from J; bases not matched to a gene: 11. The CDR3 is made up of 19 amino acids. The CDR3 loop reads CASSPGTSGRASAGNEQFF. The DNA of the CDR3 is TGTGCCAGCTCACCTGGGACTAGCGGGAGGGCTTCAGCAGGCAATGAGCAGTTCTTC.

The chain has TRBV18 and TRBJ1-1; D not certain. CDR3 size: 13 residues. The germline V and J ends were trimmed by 6 bases and 0 bases, with 8 bases remaining between them. Germline V lookup: CDR1 KGHSH, CDR2 LQKENI. CDR3 DNA: TGTGCCAGCTCGGATGGGTTGAACACTGAAGCTTTCTTT. Its protein product is CASSDGLNTEAFF.

This clone came up a few times. The chain carries TRBV19 and TRBJ2-5; tentative D call: TRBD2 (5 bases). CDR1 and CDR2 from the germline V gene are LNHDA and SQIVND (reference sequence). Deletions cut 6 bases from V and 6 bases from J, with 14 bases between. The CDR3 has 13 amino acids. In DNA form, the CDR3 reads TGTGCCAGTAGGCCCGAGGGTGCAAAGACCCAGTACTTC. This sequence encodes CASRPEGAKTQYF.